A single sample gave rise to the 22 T cell receptor beta chains below, sequenced in a study of response to subunit inactivated influenza vaccine (dated by TCRdb to the late 2010s). The library was generated by RT-PCR. TCRdb shows the sequencer as Illumina HiSeq 2500. TCRdb reran the public reads through fastp at Q25 and MiXCR, keeping productive beta chains. CDR3 protein duplicates are merged, each entry listing the most common genes and DNA. The sample table lists around 580,000 distinct CDR3 sequences, 14% of them with a count of one. Together, the top ten hold 11% of the sample. The material was PBMCs from blood, obtained 11 to 12 days after vaccination. The receptors originated from a man in his fifties who received an inactivated influenza vaccine. Donor details come from another sample of the same person, matched by shared clones.

This clonotype has a count of ten or more. The rearrangement links TRBV18 to TRBJ2-3, with D possibly TRBD2 on 6 matching bases. Germline V gene data show CDR1 as KGHSH and CDR2 as LQKENI. This CDR3 is built from 15 residues. Trimming stripped 3 bases from V and 4 bases from J, with 14 bases between. The CDR3: CASSPGRGRSDTQYF. The DNA for the CDR3 is TGTGCCAGCTCACCCGGCCGGGGGAGGTCAGATACGCAGTATTTT.

This clonotype was recorded a few times. This chain uses TRBV5-4 with TRBJ2-2; 7 bases are shared with TRBD2. The V and J ends lost 0 bases and 5 bases, in that order; junction bases with no gene match: 10. Germline-derived CDR1 and CDR2 are SGHNT and YYREEE (reference sequence). This CDR3 spans 17 amino acids. The CDR3 DNA follows: TGTGCCAGCAGCTTGGCCTCACGGACTAGGGCGACCGGGGAGCTGTTTTTT. It encodes CASSLASRTRATGELFF.

This sequence joins TRBV15 and TRBJ1-4, with D unresolved. The CDR3 consists of 13 residues. Looked up from germline, CDR1 is LNHNV and CDR2 is YYDKDF (reference sequence). V gave up 9 bases and J gave up 8 bases, with 16 bases separating them. CDR3 sequence: CATKEFPREKLFF. The CDR3, as DNA: TGTGCCACGAAAGAGTTCCCGCGGGAAAAACTGTTTTTT.

The table lists this clonotype with a few counts. The chain links TRBV7-2 to TRBJ2-1, with a weak D call TRBD1 (6 bases). V lost 2 bases to trimming and J lost 5 bases, with 10 bases between them. Germline CDR1 is SGHTA and CDR2 is FQGNSA. The CDR3 length is 14 residues. As DNA, the CDR3 is TGTGCCAGCAGCTTATGGGGGCTGAACAATGAGCAGTTCTTC. It translates to CASSLWGLNNEQFF. The full variable domain, its missing parts supplied by reference TRBV7-2 and TRBJ2-1, is GAGVSQSPSNKVTEKGKDVELRCDPISGHTALYWYRQSLGQGLEFLIYFQGNSAPDKSGLPSDRFSAERTGGSVSTLTIQRTQQEDSAVYLCASSLWGLNNEQFFGPGTRLTVL.

Only a few counts were recorded for this clonotype. The chain is built from TRBV18 and TRBJ1-1; D is ambiguous. Germline V gene data show CDR1 as KGHSH and CDR2 as LQKENI. V was clipped by 5 bases and J by 1 base, with 14 bases between them. CDR3 length: 15 residues. The CDR3 DNA is TGTGCCAGCTCAAGCACTGTAGTCGGGAACACTGAAGCTTTCTTT. Amino acid sequence: CASSSTVVGNTEAFF.

This chain connects TRBV27 to TRBJ1-5; no firm D call. The CDR3 totals 16 residues. Germline V gene lookup returns CDR1 MNHEY and CDR2 SMNVEV (reference sequence). The germline V and J ends were trimmed by 5 bases and 3 bases, with 17 bases remaining between them. CDR3: CASSRRGKGDNQPQHF. CDR3 bases: TGTGCCAGCAGTAGACGGGGAAAGGGTGACAATCAGCCCCAGCATTTT.

This clonotype showed up just a few times. The genes are TRBV28 and TRBJ2-7; D not certain. V was clipped by 0 bases and J by 0 bases, with 6 bases between them. The CDR3 totals 14 residues. Germline CDR1 and CDR2: MDHEN and SYDVKM. The chain's CDR3 is CASSLWKSSYEQYF. DNA of the CDR3: TGTGCCAGCAGTTTATGGAAGAGCTCCTACGAGCAGTACTTC.

The gene calls are TRBV12-3 or TRBV12-4 and TRBJ1-2; 10 bases map to TRBD1. This CDR3 spans 15 amino acids. J was trimmed by 4 bases and V by 2 bases; bases with no gene match: 4. In DNA, the CDR3 is TGTGCCAGCAGTTTAAGGGACAGGGGCCCCTATGGCTACACCTTC. Protein: CASSLRDRGPYGYTF.

This chain links TRBV12-3 or TRBV12-4 with TRBJ2-1; D not resolved. V lost 4 bases to trimming and J lost 6 bases, with 7 bases between them. The CDR3 is 12 residues long. For the CDR3, the DNA is TGTGCCAGCAGTTCATCGATCAATGAGCAGTTCTTC. Its translation is CASSSSINEQFF.

In this sample, this clonotype turned up once. This may come from a read error, since a much larger clone is one base off. V is TRBV7-2 and J is TRBJ2-1; TRBD2 matches 7 bases. Germline values: CDR1 SGHTA, CDR2 FQGNSA. There are 15 residues in the CDR3. V was clipped by 5 bases and J by 7 bases; unmatched bases: 11. For the CDR3, the DNA is TGTGCCAGCAGCCGGACTAGTGGGACCCATAATGAGCAGTTCTTC. Amino acid sequence: CASSRTSGTHNEQFF. Full variable domain (missing parts from reference TRBV7-2 and TRBJ2-1): GAGVSQSPSNKVTEKGKDVELRCDPISGHTALYWYRQSLGQGLEFLIYFQGNSAPDKSGLPSDRFSAERTGGSVSTLTIQRTQQEDSAVYLCASSRTSGTHNEQFFGPGTRLTVL.

This clonotype showed up many times. The J gene is TRBJ1-5, the V gene TRBV6-2 or TRBV6-3; TRBD1 might be the D (6 bases). This CDR3 has 14 residues. CDR1 MNHEY and CDR2 SVGEGT come from the germline V gene. V was trimmed by 6 bases and J by 7 bases, leaving 16 bases between them. CDR3 sequence: CASSLPGAAQPQHF. Here the CDR3 DNA reads TGTGCCAGCAGCCTTCCGGGGGCGGCCCAGCCCCAGCATTTT.

This clonotype showed up just a few times. This chain uses TRBV15 with TRBJ2-2; tentative D call: TRBD2 (5 bases). This CDR3 has 15 amino acids. V gave up 1 base and J gave up 0 bases, with 6 bases separating them. Germline CDR1 and CDR2: LNHNV and YYDKDF (reference sequence). CDR3 in DNA: TGTGCCACCAGCAGAGGAGGGTCGAACACCGGGGAGCTGTTTTTT. This gives the protein CATSRGGSNTGELFF.

This clonotype has ten or more counts. In DNA form, the CDR3 reads TGTGCCACCTACGACGTTGTAGGGCCCTCCTACGAGCAGTACTTC. Its translation is CATYDVVGPSYEQYF. The genes are TRBV10-3 and TRBJ2-7, with D uncertain. Looked up from germline, CDR1 is ENHRY and CDR2 is SYGVKD. The CDR3 extends over 15 amino acids. V gave up 10 bases and J gave up 0 bases, with 19 bases separating them.

The CDR3 here is CASSLLSAKNIQYF. The CDR3 nucleotides read TGTGCCAGCAGTTTATTGTCGGCCAAAAACATTCAGTACTTC. V is TRBV27 and J is TRBJ2-4; D not certain. Germline V gives CDR1 MNHEY, CDR2 SMNVEV (reference sequence). Trimming took off 1 base at V and 1 base at J, with 5 bases between the two ends. The CDR3 is 14 amino acids.

This chain links TRBV10-3 with TRBJ2-1; D is possibly TRBD1 (9 bases). The CDR3 covers 15 residues. With 5 bases removed from V and 10 bases from J, the gap between germline ends came to 21 bases. Germline V lookup: CDR1 ENHRY, CDR2 SYGVKD. The CDR3 coding sequence is TGTGCCATCAGTCCTTTTAGCGGGACAGGGCCCGAGCAGTTCTTC. It encodes CAISPFSGTGPEQFF.

This clonotype was found a few times. The chain is built from TRBV6-2 or TRBV6-3 and TRBJ1-2, with 8 bases matching TRBD1. The CDR3 is 12 residues long. The germline V gene has CDR1 MNHEY and CDR2 SVGEGT. V lost 7 bases and J lost 7; bases outside the gene matches: 5. The CDR3 here is CASTSTGVGYTF. The CDR3 coding sequence is TGTGCCAGCACTTCGACAGGGGTTGGCTACACCTTC.

The chain carries TRBV9 and TRBJ2-7; tentatively, D is TRBD1 (6 bases). The CDR3 is made up of 15 amino acids. V was clipped by 4 bases and J by 3 bases, with 17 bases between them. Germline V gives CDR1 SGDLS, CDR2 YYNGEE. The CDR3 coding sequence is TGTGCCAGCAGCCTAGCACAGGGTACACTCTACGAGCAGTACTTC. It yields the protein CASSLAQGTLYEQYF.

The chain recombines TRBV7-9 with TRBJ2-3; 11 bases are shared with TRBD2. There are 14 residues in the CDR3. Germline CDR1 SEHNR, CDR2 FQNEAQ (reference sequence). V gave up 5 bases and J gave up 10 bases; unmatched junction bases: 8. In DNA, the CDR3 is TGTGCCAGCAGCCCTGCTAGCGGGGGGACTGCGCAGTATTTT. Translated, it gives CASSPASGGTAQYF.

This clonotype was recorded at least ten times. The chain joins TRBV5-1 to TRBJ1-5; D might be TRBD1 (6 bases). CDR1 is SGHRS, CDR2 YFSETQ, per germline. Trimming took off 3 bases at V and 6 bases at J, with 16 bases between the two ends. This CDR3 comprises 15 residues. The CDR3 coding sequence is TGCGCCAGCAGCTCAACAGGGCTGATGGGTCAGCCCCAGCATTTT. Translation gives CASSSTGLMGQPQHF.

V is TRBV29-1 and J is TRBJ2-2; TRBD2 matches at 8 bases. Germline CDR1 and CDR2: SQVTM and ANQGSEA. This CDR3 comprises 13 residues. The V and J ends lost 6 bases and 3 bases, in that order; junction bases with no gene match: 3. The CDR3 is CSVGRGDTGELFF. CDR3 in DNA: TGCAGCGTGGGGCGGGGGGACACCGGGGAGCTGTTTTTT.

This clonotype has just a few counts. V usage is TRBV7-8 and J usage is TRBJ2-6; maybe TRBD2 (7 bases). There are 19 residues in the CDR3. Between the trimmed V and J ends, which lost 4 bases and 5 bases, there was a span of 24 bases. Germline V gene sequence: CDR1 SGHVS, CDR2 FQNEAQ. The CDR3 here is CASSWDGGQGSSWANVLTF. The CDR3 DNA reads as TGTGCCAGCAGCTGGGACGGGGGGCAGGGGTCTTCGTGGGCCAACGTCCTGACTTTC.

The V gene is TRBV7-9, the J gene TRBJ2-7; D is possibly TRBD1 (7 bases). Deletions cut 8 bases from V and 7 bases from J, with 15 bases between. The CDR3 loop spans 12 amino acids. Germline assignment: CDR1 SEHNR and CDR2 FQNEAQ (reference sequence). The CDR3 here is CASQGGLYEQYF. The CDR3 nucleotides read TGTGCCAGCCAGGGGGGCCTTTATGAGCAGTACTTC.